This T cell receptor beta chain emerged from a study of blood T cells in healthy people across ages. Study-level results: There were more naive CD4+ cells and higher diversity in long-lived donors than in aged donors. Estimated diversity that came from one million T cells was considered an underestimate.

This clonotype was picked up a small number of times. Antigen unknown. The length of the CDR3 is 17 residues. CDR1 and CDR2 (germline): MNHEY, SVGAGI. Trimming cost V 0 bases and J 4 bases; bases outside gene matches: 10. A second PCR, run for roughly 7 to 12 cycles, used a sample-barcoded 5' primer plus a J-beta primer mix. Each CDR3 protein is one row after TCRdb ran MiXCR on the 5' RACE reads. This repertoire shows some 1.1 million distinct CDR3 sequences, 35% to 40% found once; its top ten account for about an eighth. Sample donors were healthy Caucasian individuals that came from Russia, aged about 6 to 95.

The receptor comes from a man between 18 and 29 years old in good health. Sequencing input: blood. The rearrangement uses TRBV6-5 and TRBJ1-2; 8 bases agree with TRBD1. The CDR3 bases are TGTGCCAGCAGTTACTCGGTATCAGGACAGGGCGGCTATGGCTACACCTTC. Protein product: CASSYSVSGQGGYGYTF.